This T cell receptor (beta chain) was recorded in a study of human T cells and chemical hapten exposure. TCRdb processed the RACE reads anew with MiXCR; each CDR3 protein has one entry. Of 28,000 or so distinct CDR3 sequences in the sample, 6.5% to 9% are singletons; the top ten hold about 9.8%. V was cut by 5 bases and J by 8 bases, with 24 bases left in between. This CDR3 has 16 residues. Per germline, CDR1 MDHEN and CDR2 SYDVKM. This clonotype was picked up many times. Sample time point: healthy volunteer bleed at 2 weeks. Total RNA was isolated from whole blood that had not been fractionated. This chain connects TRBV28 to TRBJ1-2; D is possibly TRBD1 (6 bases). The receptor's source is a human donor in good health. Some clones in this sample may be carry-over from other donors' samples. The sample consisted of whole blood. For the CDR3, the DNA is TGTGCCAGCAGTCCCGGCCAGGGGAGTTTCTCTAGGGGCTACACCTTC. Its translation: CASSPGQGSFSRGYTF.